One sample yielded the 10 T cell receptor beta chains listed below, sequenced in a study of post-analysis software for immune sequencing data. Their cognate antigens are unknown. General study points: Roughly five TRBV segments appeared more often in patients than in controls, and TRBV5-6, TRBV5-1 and TRBV20-1 were among these.

Unique molecular identifiers had been added to the TCR beta cDNA libraries. TCRdb fed the PCR reads into MiXCR, producing one record per CDR3 protein. The repertoire holds fewer than 850,000 distinct CDR3 sequences, 25% to 30% seen once, with roughly 0.57% in the top ten. Material for sequencing was blood. These receptors came from a girl between 5 and 17 years old with multiple sclerosis.

As for this clonotype: This sequence may be a read error, since a much larger clone differs from it by one base. The rearrangement uses TRBV20-1 and TRBJ2-7, with no clear D. This CDR3 contains 10 residues. In germline, CDR1 is DFQATT, CDR2 SNEGSKA (reference sequence). The CDR3 is CSARDYGQYF. In DNA, the CDR3 is TGCAGTGCTAGAGACTACGGGCAGTACTTC.

This clonotype was detected only a few times. The V gene is TRBV7-2, the J gene TRBJ2-3, with 11 bases aligning to TRBD2. CDR3 size: 14 residues. Germline-derived CDR1 and CDR2 are SGHTA and FQGNSA. V lost 6 bases and J lost 5; bases outside the gene matches: 4. Here the CDR3 DNA reads TGTGCCAGCAGTTTTAGCGGGAGGGAAGATACGCAGTATTTT. Its protein is CASSFSGREDTQYF.

The chain recombines TRBV5-1 with TRBJ2-5; TRBD1 agrees at 7 bases. Germline V gives CDR1 SGHRS, CDR2 YFSETQ. The CDR3 is 16 residues long. V shed 0 bases and J 5 bases; nucleotides not matched to a gene: 10. The CDR3 reads CASSLELTGAGETQYF. For the CDR3, the DNA is TGCGCCAGCAGCTTGGAGTTAACAGGGGCTGGGGAGACCCAGTACTTC.

The chain is built from TRBV5-1 and TRBJ1-2, with 7 bases aligning to TRBD1. The CDR3 covers 15 residues. Trimming removed 4 bases from V and 7 bases from J; junction bases left unmatched: 13. Germline V gene lookup returns CDR1 SGHRS and CDR2 YFSETQ. The CDR3 is CASSPTGETPSGYTF. The CDR3 coding sequence is TGCGCCAGCAGCCCTACAGGGGAAACCCCCTCTGGCTACACCTTC.

CDR3 nucleotides: TGTGCCAGCAGTCTCCCGGGACGGTATTCCTACGAGCAGTACTTC. Its translation: CASSLPGRYSYEQYF. This chain connects TRBV27 to TRBJ2-7; perhaps D is TRBD1 or TRBD2 (5 bases each). The CDR3 sequence is 15 residues long. V was pared by 5 bases and J by 1 base, with 15 bases between. Germline assignment: CDR1 MNHEY and CDR2 SMNVEV (reference sequence).

V usage is TRBV24-1 and J usage is TRBJ2-2; TRBD2 matches at 10 bases. Trimming at V came to 3 bases and at J to 4 bases, leaving 7 bases not matched to a gene. CDR1 is KGHDR, CDR2 SFDVKD, per germline. The CDR3 has 17 amino acids. The CDR3 nucleotides are TGTGCCACCAGTGATATAGGACTAGCGGTGGGCACCGGGGAGCTGTTTTTT. Protein sequence: CATSDIGLAVGTGELFF.

This clonotype was seen more than once but under ten times. The chain links TRBV18 to TRBJ1-6; 8 nucleotides agree with TRBD1. J gave up 10 bases and V 5 bases, and 7 bases lay outside the gene matches. The CDR3 runs to 14 residues. CDR1 KGHSH and CDR2 LQKENI come from the germline V gene. CDR3: CASSRDRGGSPLHF. The CDR3 coding sequence is TGTGCCAGCTCAAGAGACAGGGGAGGATCACCCCTCCACTTT.

This sequence joins TRBV12-3 or TRBV12-4 and TRBJ1-5; 7 positions agree with TRBD1. This CDR3 is 15 amino acids long. Trimming took 3 bases from V and 3 from J; bases not matched to a gene: 5. The CDR3 reads CASSFEGATNQPQHF. CDR3 DNA: TGTGCCAGCAGTTTCGAGGGGGCGACCAATCAGCCCCAGCATTTT.

This clonotype was seen a handful of times. The rearrangement links TRBV10-3 to TRBJ2-5; TRBD1 is a possible D gene (6 bases). Germline loops: CDR1 ENHRY, CDR2 SYGVKD. This CDR3 contains 16 residues. Trimming took off 3 bases at V and 1 base at J, with 15 bases between the two ends. In DNA form, the CDR3 reads TGTGCCATCAGTGAATACAGGGCGGACATCCAAGAGACCCAGTACTTC. Protein product: CAISEYRADIQETQYF.

This clonotype was seen more than once but under ten times. The CDR3 protein is CASSLSGRGYSYEQYF. The CDR3 nucleotides are TGTGCCAGCAGTTTATCGGGGAGGGGGTACTCCTACGAGCAGTACTTC. The gene calls are TRBV27 and TRBJ2-7, with D perhaps TRBD2 (7 bases). V gave up 0 bases and J gave up 0 bases, with 12 bases separating them. Germline V lookup: CDR1 MNHEY, CDR2 SMNVEV (reference sequence). The CDR3 is 16 amino acids.